This T cell receptor (beta chain) originates from a study of shared clonotypes between healthy human individuals. Germline V gene lookup returns CDR1 LNHDA and CDR2 SQIVND (reference sequence). Trimming left V 7 bases short and J 2 bases short, with 11 bases between. CDR3 length: 13 amino acids. Clones were sequenced by immunoSEQ multiplex PCR, and TCRdb holds only the in-frame ones, with some missing. The sample consists of roughly 2,300,000 clones, 92% of them appearing once. The J gene is TRBJ1-1, the V gene TRBV19; D is possibly TRBD1 (6 bases). The sequencing sample was made of naive CD4+ T cells from PBMCs. The subset was: CD45RA+ positively selected. The origin of this receptor is a man between 18 and 29 years old in good health. Some clones in this sample may be carry-over from other donors' samples. The CDR3 nucleotides are TGTGCCAGTAAAGCCAGGGGTAACACTGAAGCTTTCTTT. Translation gives CASKARGNTEAFF.